The 25 T cell receptor beta chains given below trace back to one sample, sequenced in a study of OX40 agonist ivuxolimab in advanced cancers. The protocol was immunoSEQ multiplex PCR, while the TCRdb copy is restricted to in-frame clones and leaves out a portion. This table holds about 8,000 clones, 90% found once. The source was CD4+ or CD8+ T cells sorted from blood, collected in a trial of the OX40 agonist ivuxolimab. These receptors came from an adult with an advanced solid tumor such as melanoma, head and neck, liver or kidney cancer.

This sequence joins TRBV6-5 and TRBJ1-5, with D tentatively TRBD1 (5 bases). The CDR3 is made up of 15 amino acids. In germline, CDR1 is MNHEY, CDR2 SVGAGI. V lost 6 bases, J lost 5 bases, and 17 bases lay in between. For the CDR3, the DNA is TGTGCCAGCAGCCTCGATGGGGGGGGATATCAGCCCCAGCATTTT. Translation gives CASSLDGGGYQPQHF.

The chain joins TRBV27 to TRBJ2-7; 8 nucleotides align to TRBD1. The ends lost 6 bases at V and 2 bases at J; junction bases unmatched: 6. CDR3 length: 14 residues. Germline lookup yields CDR1 MNHEY and CDR2 SMNVEV (reference sequence). The DNA of the CDR3 is TGTGCCAGCAGACAGACAGGGGACGCCTACGAGCAGTACGTC. Protein product: CASRQTGDAYEQYV.

V and J are TRBV2 and TRBJ2-3; the D gene could be TRBD1 or TRBD2 (5 bases each). The germline V gene has CDR1 SNHLY and CDR2 FYNNEI. Trimming took off 7 bases at V and 4 bases at J, with 15 bases between the two ends. The length of the CDR3 is 14 residues. CDR3 sequence: CASTRGLGPDTQYF. Here the CDR3 DNA reads TGTGCCAGCACCCGAGGACTGGGGCCAGATACGCAGTATTTT.

V gene TRBV11-3 combines with J gene TRBJ2-1; 7 positions match TRBD1. This CDR3 comprises 17 residues. V lost 1 base to trimming and J lost 0 bases; unmatched junction nucleotides: 6. Looked up from germline, CDR1 is SGHNT and CDR2 is YENEEA. For the CDR3, the DNA is TGTGCCAGCAGCTTAGTTCCGGGACAGAGCTCCTACAATGAGCAGTTCTTC. Encoded protein: CASSLVPGQSSYNEQFF.

This clone came up a few times. The rearrangement joins TRBV30 to TRBJ1-1; D unclear. V lost 2 bases and J lost 0, with 7 bases in between. CDR3 size: 13 residues. Germline CDR1 reads GTSNPN; CDR2 reads SVGIG (reference sequence). CDR3 protein: CAWSMDVNTEAFF. The CDR3 nucleotides are TGTGCCTGGAGTATGGACGTGAACACTGAAGCTTTCTTT.

The rearrangement uses TRBV2 and TRBJ2-5; TRBD2 agrees at 15 bases. The CDR3 loop spans 17 amino acids. V shed 4 bases, J shed 4 bases, and the junction held 7 bases outside the gene matches. Germline loops: CDR1 SNHLY, CDR2 FYNNEI. CDR3 in DNA: TGTGCCAGCAGTGGGGGGCAGGGACTAGCGGGAGGAGAGACCCAGTACTTC. It specifies CASSGGQGLAGGETQYF. Combining the CDR3 with reference TRBV2 and TRBJ2-5 gives the whole variable domain EPEVTQTPSHQVTQMGQEVILRCVPISNHLYFYWYRQILGQKVEFLVSFYNNEISEKSEIFDDQFSVERPDGSNFTLKIRSTKLEDSAMYFCASSGGQGLAGGETQYFGPGTRLLVL.

V and J are TRBV5-6 and TRBJ2-5; D might be TRBD1 (6 bases). This CDR3 has 15 residues. The germline V gene has CDR1 SGHDT and CDR2 YYEEEE. V shed 4 bases and J shed 2 bases, with 15 bases lying between them. DNA of the CDR3: TGTGCCAGCAGCGCCTTCGGACAGACACAAGAGACCCAGTACTTC. Its translation is CASSAFGQTQETQYF.

J is TRBJ2-3 and V is TRBV12-2; TRBD2 was called by the table and not checked on the DNA. TRBV12-2 is described as a pseudogene. The CDR3 is made up of 15 amino acids. The CDR3 here is CASRLARSSSEAQYF. The CDR3 DNA follows: TGTGCAAGTCGCTTAGCGAGGTCTTCAAGCGAGGCGCAGTATTTT.

The chain combines TRBV5-5 with TRBJ1-1, with D possibly being TRBD1 (6 bases). Germline V gene data show CDR1 as SGHKS and CDR2 as YYEKEE (reference sequence). CDR3 length equals 15 residues. The germline V and J ends were trimmed by 4 bases and 4 bases, with 17 bases remaining between them. The CDR3 region has the DNA TGTGCCAGCAGCGTTACAGGGTTGGGCAGCACTGAAGCTTTCTTT. Translation gives CASSVTGLGSTEAFF. Full variable domain (rest looked up from reference TRBV5-5 and TRBJ1-1): DAGVTQSPTHLIKTRGQQVTLRCSPISGHKSVSWYQQVLGQGPQFIFQYYEKEERGRGNFPDRFSARQFPNYSSELNVNALLLGDSALYLCASSVTGLGSTEAFFGQGTRLTVV.

This sequence joins TRBV2 and TRBJ2-7; 12 bases are a match to TRBD2. Germline loops: CDR1 SNHLY, CDR2 FYNNEI. V dropped 7 bases and J dropped 2; count of bases not matched to a gene: 9. CDR3 length: 16 amino acids. The DNA for the CDR3 is TGTGCCAGCATTTACAACGGACTAGCGGGAACCTACGAGCAGTACGTC. Amino acid sequence: CASIYNGLAGTYEQYV.

V usage is TRBV5-1 and J usage is TRBJ1-1; 10 bases are shared with TRBD1. This CDR3 is built from 14 residues. With V trimmed by 4 bases and J by 6 bases, 6 bases remained unmatched. Looked up from germline, CDR1 is SGHRS and CDR2 is YFSETQ. CDR3 protein: CASSIIGQGAEAFF. DNA for the CDR3: TGCGCCAGCAGCATAATCGGACAGGGGGCTGAAGCTTTCTTT. The full variable domain, with the rest looked up from reference TRBV5-1 and TRBJ1-1, is KAGVTQTPRYLIKTRGQQVTLSCSPISGHRSVSWYQQTPGQGLQFLFEYFSETQRNKGNFPGRFSGRQFSNSRSEMNVSTLELGDSALYLCASSIIGQGAEAFFGQGTRLTVV.

V usage is TRBV6-1 and J usage is TRBJ2-1; 7 bases align to TRBD2. Germline V gene lookup returns CDR1 MNHNS and CDR2 SASEGT. V lost 3 bases and J lost 5; bases outside the gene matches: 4. The CDR3 is 14 residues long. This CDR3 reads CASSEGGRHNEQFF. CDR3 sequence (DNA): TGTGCCAGCAGTGAGGGCGGGAGACACAATGAGCAGTTCTTC.

The chain uses TRBV7-9 and TRBJ1-3, with D unclear. Germline V gene lookup returns CDR1 SEHNR and CDR2 FQNEAQ (reference sequence). This CDR3 spans 12 amino acids. V was pared by 3 bases and J by 4 bases, with 4 bases between. The CDR3 sequence: CASSLTGNTIYF. CDR3 coding DNA: TGTGCCAGCAGCTTGACAGGAAACACCATATATTTT.

The chain joins TRBV30 to TRBJ2-2, with 13 positions matching TRBD2. The CDR3 is 17 amino acids. V shed 7 bases, J shed 4 bases, and the junction held 12 bases outside the gene matches. Per germline, CDR1 GTSNPN and CDR2 SVGIG (reference sequence). This CDR3 reads CASPPRLAGGVTGELFF. CDR3 DNA sequence: TGTGCCTCTCCTCCGAGACTAGCGGGAGGAGTCACCGGGGAGCTGTTTTTT.

V gene TRBV5-4 combines with J gene TRBJ2-5; either TRBD1 or TRBD2 may supply D (5 bases each). Germline V CDR1 and CDR2: SGHNT, YYREEE (reference sequence). This CDR3 comprises 13 residues. Trimming pared 4 bases from V and 11 bases from J, leaving 18 bases between. The CDR3 is CASSLRGAVEQYF. The DNA for the CDR3 is TGTGCCAGCAGCCTCCGAGGGGCGGTTGAGCAGTACTTC.

The V call is TRBV27, the J call TRBJ1-4; the match to TRBD1 covers 9 bases. This CDR3 region has 13 residues. Germline CDR1 reads MNHEY; CDR2 reads SMNVEV (reference sequence). V shed 10 bases, J shed 6 bases, and the junction held 6 bases outside the gene matches. As DNA, the CDR3 is TGTGCCACTCAGACAGGGGGGGATGAAAAACTGTTTTTT. Protein product: CATQTGGDEKLFF.

V usage is TRBV5-4 and J usage is TRBJ2-3; 8 bases line up with TRBD2. This CDR3 has 15 residues. V was clipped by 1 base and J by 2 bases; unmatched bases: 3. Germline CDR1 is SGHNT and CDR2 is YYREEE (reference sequence). CDR3 bases: TGTGCCAGCAGCTTGCCGGGAGGGGACACAGATACGCAGTATTTT. Translation gives CASSLPGGDTDTQYF.

The rearrangement links TRBV2 to TRBJ1-2; D is possibly TRBD1 (6 bases). The CDR3 length is 15 residues. Germline loops: CDR1 SNHLY, CDR2 FYNNEI. Trimming left V 5 bases short and J 2 bases short, with 15 bases between. This CDR3 is CASSLTGTPNYGYTF. In nucleotides, the CDR3 is TGTGCCAGCAGTTTGACCGGGACACCGAACTATGGCTACACCTTC.

The gene calls are TRBV5-1 and TRBJ2-2; 11 bases align to TRBD2. The CDR3 has 17 amino acids. CDR1 is SGHRS, CDR2 YFSETQ, per germline. V was clipped by 3 bases and J by 1 base; unmatched bases: 5. CDR3 region: CASSSGTSGKNTGELFF. CDR3 nucleotide sequence: TGCGCCAGCAGCTCCGGGACTAGCGGAAAGAACACCGGGGAGCTGTTTTTT.

The chain combines TRBV5-1 with TRBJ1-1; the D gene is possibly TRBD1 (5 bases). The ends were cut back, 6 bases at V and 1 base at J, with 16 bases in the middle. This CDR3 has 15 amino acids. Germline V gives CDR1 SGHRS, CDR2 YFSETQ. CDR3 nucleotides: TGCGCCAGCACTTTGGCCCGGGGCTGGAACACTGAAGCTTTCTTT. It encodes CASTLARGWNTEAFF. Together with reference TRBV5-1 and TRBJ1-1, the CDR3 gives the full variable domain: KAGVTQTPRYLIKTRGQQVTLSCSPISGHRSVSWYQQTPGQGLQFLFEYFSETQRNKGNFPGRFSGRQFSNSRSEMNVSTLELGDSALYLCASTLARGWNTEAFFGQGTRLTVV.

V is TRBV23-1 and J is TRBJ1-2; D remains ambiguous. TRBV23-1 is classed as an ORF, of uncertain function. The V and J ends lost 1 base and 7 bases respectively, with 13 bases between them. There are 14 residues in the CDR3. CDR3 coding DNA: TGCGCCAGCAGTCAATATGGACCCGGAGTTGGCTACACCTTC. Its translation is CASSQYGPGVGYTF.

The chain is built from TRBV19 and TRBJ2-2; 13 bases agree with TRBD2. The CDR3 runs 21 residues. V lost 2 bases, J lost 6 bases, and 18 bases stayed unmatched. Germline loops: CDR1 LNHDA, CDR2 SQIVND (reference sequence). In DNA, the CDR3 is TGTGCCAGTAGTATAAGACTTGGACAGGTCGGACTAGCGGGAGTGGCCGGGGAGCTGTTTTTT. Amino acid sequence: CASSIRLGQVGLAGVAGELFF.

The rearrangement joins TRBV9 to TRBJ1-2; 7 bases map to TRBD1. CDR1 and CDR2 (germline): SGDLS, YYNGEE. The CDR3 is made up of 13 amino acids. Losses at the gene ends were 3 bases for V and 10 bases for J; bases not matched to a gene: 9. The CDR3 spells CASSAEPGQFYTF. CDR3 DNA: TGTGCCAGCAGCGCTGAGCCGGGACAGTTCTACACCTTC.

The chain couples TRBV7-9 to TRBJ1-4; 8 positions match TRBD1. Per germline, CDR1 SEHNR and CDR2 FQNEAQ (reference sequence). The CDR3 is made up of 14 amino acids. The J segment lost 6 bases and the V segment lost 2 bases, leaving 2 bases of the junction unmatched. In nucleotides, the CDR3 is TGTGCCAGCAGCTTAATGACAGGGGATGAAAAACTGTTTTTT. This gives the protein CASSLMTGDEKLFF. Variable domain in full (rest from reference TRBV7-9 and TRBJ1-4): DTGVSQNPRHKITKRGQNVTFRCDPISEHNRLYWYRQTLGQGPEFLTYFQNEAQLEKSRLLSDRFSAERPKGSFSTLEIQRTEQGDSAMYLCASSLMTGDEKLFFGSGTQLSVL.

This chain joins TRBV6-5 and TRBJ2-2, with a possible D match to TRBD2 (6 bases). The germline gives CDR1 MNHEY, CDR2 SVGAGI. CDR3 length: 15 residues. With 4 bases removed from V and 6 bases from J, the gap between germline ends came to 15 bases. The DNA for the CDR3 is TGTGCCAGCAGTTCCCTCCGGGAGCGGTCCGGGGAGCTGTTTTTT. As protein: CASSSLRERSGELFF.